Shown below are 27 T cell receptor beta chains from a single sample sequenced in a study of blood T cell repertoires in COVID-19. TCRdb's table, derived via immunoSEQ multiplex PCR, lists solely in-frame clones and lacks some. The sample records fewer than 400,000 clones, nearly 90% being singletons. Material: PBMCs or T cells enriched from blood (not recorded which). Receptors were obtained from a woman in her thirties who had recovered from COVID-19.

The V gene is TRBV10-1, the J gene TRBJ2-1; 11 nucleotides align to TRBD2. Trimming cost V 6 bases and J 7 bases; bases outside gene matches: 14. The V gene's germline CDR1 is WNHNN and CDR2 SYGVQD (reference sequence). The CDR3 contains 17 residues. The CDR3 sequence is CASSETYLAGGLNEQFF. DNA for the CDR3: TGCGCCAGCAGCGAAACTTATCTAGCGGGAGGATTAAATGAGCAGTTCTTC.

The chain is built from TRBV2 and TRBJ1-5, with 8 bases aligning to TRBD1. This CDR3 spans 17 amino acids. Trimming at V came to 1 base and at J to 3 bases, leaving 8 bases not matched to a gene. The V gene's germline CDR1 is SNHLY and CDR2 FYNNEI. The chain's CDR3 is CASSEVRGDRPNQPQHF. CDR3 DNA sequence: TGTGCCAGCAGTGAAGTAAGGGGGGACAGGCCCAATCAGCCCCAGCATTTT.

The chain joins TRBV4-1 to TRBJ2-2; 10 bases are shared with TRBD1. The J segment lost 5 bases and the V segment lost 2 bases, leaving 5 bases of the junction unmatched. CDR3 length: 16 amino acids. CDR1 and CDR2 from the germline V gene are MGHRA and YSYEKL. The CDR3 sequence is CASSQPWTGGTGELFF. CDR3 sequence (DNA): TGCGCCAGCAGCCAACCTTGGACAGGGGGTACCGGGGAGCTGTTTTTT.

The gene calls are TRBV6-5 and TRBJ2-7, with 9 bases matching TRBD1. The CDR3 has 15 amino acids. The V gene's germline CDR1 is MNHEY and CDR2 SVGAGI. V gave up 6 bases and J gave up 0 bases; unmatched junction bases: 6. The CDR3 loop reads CASRLQGADSYEQYF. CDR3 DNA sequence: TGTGCCAGCAGGCTACAGGGGGCCGACTCCTACGAGCAGTACTTC.

CDR3 nucleotides: TGTGCCAGCAGCTCGTCCCGGGACAGGGTTAAGCCCCAGCATTTT. This encodes CASSSSRDRVKPQHF. The chain joins TRBV7-9 to TRBJ1-5; TRBD1 matches 9 bases. The CDR3 runs 15 residues. Per the germline V gene, CDR1 is SEHNR and CDR2 is FQNEAQ (reference sequence). The V segment lost 4 bases and the J segment 8 bases; nucleotides outside the gene matches: 9. Combining the CDR3 with reference TRBV7-9 and TRBJ1-5 gives the whole variable domain DTGVSQNPRHKITKRGQNVTFRCDPISEHNRLYWYRQTLGQGPEFLTYFQNEAQLEKSRLLSDRFSAERPKGSFSTLEIQRTEQGDSAMYLCASSSSRDRVKPQHFGDGTRLSIL.

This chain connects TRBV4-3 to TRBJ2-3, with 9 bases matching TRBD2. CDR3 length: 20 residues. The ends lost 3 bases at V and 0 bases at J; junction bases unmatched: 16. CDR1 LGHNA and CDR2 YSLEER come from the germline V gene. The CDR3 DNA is TGCGCCAGCAGCCAGGACCTTTTTAGCGGGGGCCGAACTAGCACAGATACGCAGTATTTT. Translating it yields CASSQDLFSGGRTSTDTQYF.

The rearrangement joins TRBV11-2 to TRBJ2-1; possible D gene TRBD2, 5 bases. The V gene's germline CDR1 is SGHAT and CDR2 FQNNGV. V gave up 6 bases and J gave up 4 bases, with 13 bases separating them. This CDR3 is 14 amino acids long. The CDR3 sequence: CASREIERYNEQFF. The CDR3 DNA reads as TGTGCCAGCAGAGAGATCGAGCGGTACAATGAGCAGTTCTTC.

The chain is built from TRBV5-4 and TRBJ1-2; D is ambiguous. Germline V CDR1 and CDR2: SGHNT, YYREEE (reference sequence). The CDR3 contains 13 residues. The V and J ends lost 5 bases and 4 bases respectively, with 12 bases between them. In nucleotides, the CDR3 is TGTGCCAGCAGATTCGCAGGACTCTATGGCTACACCTTC. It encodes CASRFAGLYGYTF. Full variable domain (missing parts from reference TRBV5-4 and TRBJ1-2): ETGVTQSPTHLIKTRGQQVTLRCSSQSGHNTVSWYQQALGQGPQFIFQYYREEENGRGNFPPRFSGLQFPNYSSELNVNALELDDSALYLCASRFAGLYGYTFGSGTRLTVV.

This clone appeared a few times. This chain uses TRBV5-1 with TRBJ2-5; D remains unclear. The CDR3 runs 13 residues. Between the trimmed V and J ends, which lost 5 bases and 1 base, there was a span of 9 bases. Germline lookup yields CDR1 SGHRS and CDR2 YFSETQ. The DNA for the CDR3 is TGCGCCAGCAGTGGCCAGTTCCAAGAGACCCAGTACTTC. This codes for CASSGQFQETQYF.

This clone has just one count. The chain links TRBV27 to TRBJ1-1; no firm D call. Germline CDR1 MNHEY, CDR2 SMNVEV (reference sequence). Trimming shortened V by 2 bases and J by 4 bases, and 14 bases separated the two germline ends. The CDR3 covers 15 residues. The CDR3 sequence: CASSLGTPRGTEAFF. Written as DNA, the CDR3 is TGTGCCAGCAGTTTAGGTACCCCCCGAGGCACTGAAGCTTTCTTT.

The DNA of the CDR3 is TGTGCCAGCAGAACCGGGACTAGCGGTTCACAAGAGACCCAGTACTTC. This gives the protein CASRTGTSGSQETQYF. This chain links TRBV2 with TRBJ2-5; 11 bases map to TRBD2. The CDR3 runs to 16 residues. V lost 6 bases to trimming and J lost 2 bases; unmatched junction nucleotides: 8. Germline CDR1 SNHLY, CDR2 FYNNEI.

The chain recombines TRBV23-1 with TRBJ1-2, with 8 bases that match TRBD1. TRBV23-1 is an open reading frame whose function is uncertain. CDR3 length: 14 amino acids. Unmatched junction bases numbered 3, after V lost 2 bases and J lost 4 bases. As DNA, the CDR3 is TGCGCCAGCAGTCAAGACGGACAGGGCTATGGCTACACCTTC. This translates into CASSQDGQGYGYTF.

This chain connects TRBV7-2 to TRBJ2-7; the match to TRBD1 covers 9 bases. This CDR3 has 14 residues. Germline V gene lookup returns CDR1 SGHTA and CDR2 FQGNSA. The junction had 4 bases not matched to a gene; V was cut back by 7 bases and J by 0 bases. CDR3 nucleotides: TGTGCCAGCACGCAGACAGGGGGCTCCTACGAGCAGTACTTC. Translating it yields CASTQTGGSYEQYF.

The CDR3 DNA sequence: TGCGCCAGCAGCAGGGGTCCCAGCTCTGGAAACACCATATATTTT. Amino acids: CASSRGPSSGNTIYF. This rearrangement joins TRBV5-1 to TRBJ1-3; tentatively, D is TRBD1 (5 bases). CDR1 and CDR2 from the germline V gene are SGHRS and YFSETQ. This CDR3 is 15 amino acids long. V was cut by 4 bases and J by 0 bases, with 11 bases left in between.

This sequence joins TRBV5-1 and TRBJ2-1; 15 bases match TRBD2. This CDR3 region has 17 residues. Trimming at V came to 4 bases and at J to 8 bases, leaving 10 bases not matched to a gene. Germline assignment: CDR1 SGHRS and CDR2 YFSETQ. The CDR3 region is CASSRGLAGGTRDEQFF. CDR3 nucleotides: TGCGCCAGCAGCAGGGGACTAGCGGGAGGCACGAGGGATGAGCAGTTCTTC. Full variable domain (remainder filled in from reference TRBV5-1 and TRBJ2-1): KAGVTQTPRYLIKTRGQQVTLSCSPISGHRSVSWYQQTPGQGLQFLFEYFSETQRNKGNFPGRFSGRQFSNSRSEMNVSTLELGDSALYLCASSRGLAGGTRDEQFFGPGTRLTVL.

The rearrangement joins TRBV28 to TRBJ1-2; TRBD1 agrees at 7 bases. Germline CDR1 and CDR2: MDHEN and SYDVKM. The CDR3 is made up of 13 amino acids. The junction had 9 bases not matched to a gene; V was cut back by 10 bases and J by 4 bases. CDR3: CAIADRIFYGYTF. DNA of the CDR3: TGTGCCATTGCGGACAGGATCTTCTATGGCTACACCTTC.

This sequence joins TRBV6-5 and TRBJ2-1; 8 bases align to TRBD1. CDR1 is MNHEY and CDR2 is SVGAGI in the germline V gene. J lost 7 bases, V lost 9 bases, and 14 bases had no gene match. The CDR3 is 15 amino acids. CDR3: CASTKRTGQRNEQFF. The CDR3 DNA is TGTGCCAGTACAAAACGGACAGGGCAGAGGAATGAGCAGTTCTTC.

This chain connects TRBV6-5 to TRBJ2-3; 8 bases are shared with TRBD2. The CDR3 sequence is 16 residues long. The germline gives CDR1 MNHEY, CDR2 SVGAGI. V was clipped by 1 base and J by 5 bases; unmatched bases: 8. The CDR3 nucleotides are TGTGCCAGCAGTTACTGGGGCGGGGGGCAAGGAGATACGCAGTATTTT. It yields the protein CASSYWGGGQGDTQYF.

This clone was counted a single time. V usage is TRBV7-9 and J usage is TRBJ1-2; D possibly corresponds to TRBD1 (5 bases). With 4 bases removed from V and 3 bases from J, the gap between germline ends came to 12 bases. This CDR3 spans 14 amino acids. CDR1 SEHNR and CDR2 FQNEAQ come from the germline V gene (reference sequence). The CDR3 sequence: CASSSKTDHYGYTF. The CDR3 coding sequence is TGTGCCAGCAGCTCAAAGACAGATCACTATGGCTACACCTTC.

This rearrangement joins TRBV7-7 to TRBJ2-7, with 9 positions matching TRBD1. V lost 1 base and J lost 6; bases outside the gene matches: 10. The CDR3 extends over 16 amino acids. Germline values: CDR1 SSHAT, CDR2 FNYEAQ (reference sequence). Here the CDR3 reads CASSLERTGVFSEQYF. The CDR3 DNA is TGTGCCAGCAGCTTAGAAAGGACAGGGGTATTCTCCGAGCAGTACTTC.

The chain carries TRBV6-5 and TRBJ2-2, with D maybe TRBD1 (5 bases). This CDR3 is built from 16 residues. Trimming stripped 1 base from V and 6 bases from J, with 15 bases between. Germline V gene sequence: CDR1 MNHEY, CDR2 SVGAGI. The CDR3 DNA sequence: TGTGCCAGCAGTTACTTCAACACAGGAAGGTCCGGGGAGCTGTTTTTT. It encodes CASSYFNTGRSGELFF.

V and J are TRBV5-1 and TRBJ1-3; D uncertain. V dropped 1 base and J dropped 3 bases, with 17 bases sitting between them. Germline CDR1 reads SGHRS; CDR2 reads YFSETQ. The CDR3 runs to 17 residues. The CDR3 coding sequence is TGCGCCAGCAGCTTGCGGTCCACGACTGATCGTGGAAACACCATATATTTT. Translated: CASSLRSTTDRGNTIYF.

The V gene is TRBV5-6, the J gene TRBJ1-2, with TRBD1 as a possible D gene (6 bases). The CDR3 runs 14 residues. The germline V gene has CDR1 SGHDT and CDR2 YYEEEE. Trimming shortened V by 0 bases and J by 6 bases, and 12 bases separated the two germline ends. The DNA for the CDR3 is TGTGCCAGCAGCTTGGTTCACAGGGCGGATGGCTACACCTTC. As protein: CASSLVHRADGYTF.

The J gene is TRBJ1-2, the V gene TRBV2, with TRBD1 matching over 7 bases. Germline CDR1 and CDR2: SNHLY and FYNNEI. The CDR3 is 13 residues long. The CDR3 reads CASDSGTDHGYTF. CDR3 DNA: TGTGCTAGCGATTCCGGGACAGACCATGGCTACACCTTC.

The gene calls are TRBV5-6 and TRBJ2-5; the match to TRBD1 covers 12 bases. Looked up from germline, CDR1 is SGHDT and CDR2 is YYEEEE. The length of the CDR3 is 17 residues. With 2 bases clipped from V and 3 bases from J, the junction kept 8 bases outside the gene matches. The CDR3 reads CASSFPLGTGGEETQYF. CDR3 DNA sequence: TGTGCCAGCAGCTTCCCTCTAGGGACAGGGGGCGAAGAGACCCAGTACTTC.

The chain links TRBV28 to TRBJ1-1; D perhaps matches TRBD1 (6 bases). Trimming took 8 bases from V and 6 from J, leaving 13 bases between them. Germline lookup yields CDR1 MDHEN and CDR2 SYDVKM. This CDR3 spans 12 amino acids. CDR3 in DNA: TGTGCCAGCCAAGAGGGGGTCTCTGAAGCTTTCTTT. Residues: CASQEGVSEAFF.

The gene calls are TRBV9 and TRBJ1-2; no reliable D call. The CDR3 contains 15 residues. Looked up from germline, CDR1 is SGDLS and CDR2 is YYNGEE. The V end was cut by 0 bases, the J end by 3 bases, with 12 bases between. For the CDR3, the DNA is TGTGCCAGCAGCGTAGGGACTGTGGAGCACTATGGCTACACCTTC. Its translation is CASSVGTVEHYGYTF.